This T cell receptor beta chain was sequenced for a study of blood T cells in healthy people across ages. Researchers collected about 9.6 milliliters of peripheral blood from every single donor. In the case of this clonotype: As yet, its antigen is unknown. Just one base apart from a much larger clone, this may be a read error.

Regarding the study as a whole: Any conclusive comparison of naive versus antigen-experienced cells was prevented by using unsorted PBMCs. Age advanced and TCR beta diversity per million T cells fell, roughly linearly.

The V gene's germline CDR1 is KGHSH and CDR2 LQKENI. The CDR3 sequence is 14 residues long. V shed 4 bases and J 4 bases; nucleotides not matched to a gene: 6. With a J-beta primer mix and a sample-barcoded 5' primer, a second PCR ran roughly 6 to 12 cycles. Each cDNA was tagged by a template-switch adaptor containing 12 random nucleotides. TCRdb called the 5' RACE reads again in MiXCR, with one record for every CDR3 protein. The sample yields about 800,000 distinct CDR3 sequences, about three fifths seen once. The genes are TRBV18 and TRBJ2-5, with 7 positions matching TRBD1. The sequence derives from a man in his thirties or forties in good health. Source material: blood. CDR3 coding DNA: TGTGCCAGCTCACGTCACAGGGGCCGAGAGACCCAGTACTTC. As protein: CASSRHRGRETQYF. Using reference TRBV18 and TRBJ2-5 for the parts outside the CDR3, the full variable domain is NAGVMQNPRHLVRRRGQEARLRCSPMKGHSHVYWYRQLPEEGLKFMVYLQKENIIDESGMPKERFSAEFPKEGPSILRIQQVVRGDSAAYFCASSRHRGRETQYFGPGTRLLVL.